The present T cell receptor beta chain was sequenced within a study of shared clonotypes between healthy human individuals. Study at large: The donor group consisted of a couple of women and a few men, aged 18 to 49.

General observations from the study: Naive subsets typically showed greater estimated richness than memory subsets. Clonotype sharing across a handful of donors was observed for 4.5% to 6.5% of naive CD4 clonotypes.

The table came from immunoSEQ multiplex PCR; TCRdb's copy has only in-frame clones and leaves some out. The table records millions of clones, 85% to 95% of them present only once. Germline CDR1 reads SGHNT; CDR2 reads YYREEE (reference sequence). The CDR3 consists of 16 residues. Trimming cost V 3 bases and J 4 bases, with 16 bases left between them. On this clone: Its antigen is undetermined.

Terminally differentiated effector memory CD45RA+ cells were excluded by CCR7 positive selection of CD45RO-negative cells. Sequencing used naive CD8+ T cells sorted from blood. This TCR was recovered from a man aged 18 to 35 in good health. The rearrangement links TRBV5-4 to TRBJ1-4, with D perhaps TRBD1 (6 bases). The CDR3 coding sequence is TGTGCCAGCAGCTACTTAACAGGGTCGGATAATGAAAAACTGTTTTTT. The encoded protein is CASSYLTGSDNEKLFF.